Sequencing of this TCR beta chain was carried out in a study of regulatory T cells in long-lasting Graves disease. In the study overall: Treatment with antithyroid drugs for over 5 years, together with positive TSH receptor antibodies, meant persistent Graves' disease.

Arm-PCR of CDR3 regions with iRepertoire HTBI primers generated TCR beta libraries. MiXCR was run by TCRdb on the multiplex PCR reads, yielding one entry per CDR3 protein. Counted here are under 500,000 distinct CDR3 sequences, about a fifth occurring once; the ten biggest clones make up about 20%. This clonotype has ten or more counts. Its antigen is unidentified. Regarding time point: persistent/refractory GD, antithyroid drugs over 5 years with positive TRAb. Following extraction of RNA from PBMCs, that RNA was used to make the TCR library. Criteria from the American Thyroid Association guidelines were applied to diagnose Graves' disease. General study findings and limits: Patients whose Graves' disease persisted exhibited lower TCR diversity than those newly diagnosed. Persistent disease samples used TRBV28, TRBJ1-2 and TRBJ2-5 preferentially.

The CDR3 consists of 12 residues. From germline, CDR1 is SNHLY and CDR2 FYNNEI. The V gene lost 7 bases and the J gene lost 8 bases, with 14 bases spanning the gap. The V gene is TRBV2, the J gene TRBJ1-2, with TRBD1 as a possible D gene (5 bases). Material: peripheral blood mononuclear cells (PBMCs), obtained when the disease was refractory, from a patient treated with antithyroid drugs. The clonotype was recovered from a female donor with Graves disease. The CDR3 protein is CASNVGVYGYTF. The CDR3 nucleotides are TGTGCCAGCAATGTGGGGGTATACGGCTACACCTTC.